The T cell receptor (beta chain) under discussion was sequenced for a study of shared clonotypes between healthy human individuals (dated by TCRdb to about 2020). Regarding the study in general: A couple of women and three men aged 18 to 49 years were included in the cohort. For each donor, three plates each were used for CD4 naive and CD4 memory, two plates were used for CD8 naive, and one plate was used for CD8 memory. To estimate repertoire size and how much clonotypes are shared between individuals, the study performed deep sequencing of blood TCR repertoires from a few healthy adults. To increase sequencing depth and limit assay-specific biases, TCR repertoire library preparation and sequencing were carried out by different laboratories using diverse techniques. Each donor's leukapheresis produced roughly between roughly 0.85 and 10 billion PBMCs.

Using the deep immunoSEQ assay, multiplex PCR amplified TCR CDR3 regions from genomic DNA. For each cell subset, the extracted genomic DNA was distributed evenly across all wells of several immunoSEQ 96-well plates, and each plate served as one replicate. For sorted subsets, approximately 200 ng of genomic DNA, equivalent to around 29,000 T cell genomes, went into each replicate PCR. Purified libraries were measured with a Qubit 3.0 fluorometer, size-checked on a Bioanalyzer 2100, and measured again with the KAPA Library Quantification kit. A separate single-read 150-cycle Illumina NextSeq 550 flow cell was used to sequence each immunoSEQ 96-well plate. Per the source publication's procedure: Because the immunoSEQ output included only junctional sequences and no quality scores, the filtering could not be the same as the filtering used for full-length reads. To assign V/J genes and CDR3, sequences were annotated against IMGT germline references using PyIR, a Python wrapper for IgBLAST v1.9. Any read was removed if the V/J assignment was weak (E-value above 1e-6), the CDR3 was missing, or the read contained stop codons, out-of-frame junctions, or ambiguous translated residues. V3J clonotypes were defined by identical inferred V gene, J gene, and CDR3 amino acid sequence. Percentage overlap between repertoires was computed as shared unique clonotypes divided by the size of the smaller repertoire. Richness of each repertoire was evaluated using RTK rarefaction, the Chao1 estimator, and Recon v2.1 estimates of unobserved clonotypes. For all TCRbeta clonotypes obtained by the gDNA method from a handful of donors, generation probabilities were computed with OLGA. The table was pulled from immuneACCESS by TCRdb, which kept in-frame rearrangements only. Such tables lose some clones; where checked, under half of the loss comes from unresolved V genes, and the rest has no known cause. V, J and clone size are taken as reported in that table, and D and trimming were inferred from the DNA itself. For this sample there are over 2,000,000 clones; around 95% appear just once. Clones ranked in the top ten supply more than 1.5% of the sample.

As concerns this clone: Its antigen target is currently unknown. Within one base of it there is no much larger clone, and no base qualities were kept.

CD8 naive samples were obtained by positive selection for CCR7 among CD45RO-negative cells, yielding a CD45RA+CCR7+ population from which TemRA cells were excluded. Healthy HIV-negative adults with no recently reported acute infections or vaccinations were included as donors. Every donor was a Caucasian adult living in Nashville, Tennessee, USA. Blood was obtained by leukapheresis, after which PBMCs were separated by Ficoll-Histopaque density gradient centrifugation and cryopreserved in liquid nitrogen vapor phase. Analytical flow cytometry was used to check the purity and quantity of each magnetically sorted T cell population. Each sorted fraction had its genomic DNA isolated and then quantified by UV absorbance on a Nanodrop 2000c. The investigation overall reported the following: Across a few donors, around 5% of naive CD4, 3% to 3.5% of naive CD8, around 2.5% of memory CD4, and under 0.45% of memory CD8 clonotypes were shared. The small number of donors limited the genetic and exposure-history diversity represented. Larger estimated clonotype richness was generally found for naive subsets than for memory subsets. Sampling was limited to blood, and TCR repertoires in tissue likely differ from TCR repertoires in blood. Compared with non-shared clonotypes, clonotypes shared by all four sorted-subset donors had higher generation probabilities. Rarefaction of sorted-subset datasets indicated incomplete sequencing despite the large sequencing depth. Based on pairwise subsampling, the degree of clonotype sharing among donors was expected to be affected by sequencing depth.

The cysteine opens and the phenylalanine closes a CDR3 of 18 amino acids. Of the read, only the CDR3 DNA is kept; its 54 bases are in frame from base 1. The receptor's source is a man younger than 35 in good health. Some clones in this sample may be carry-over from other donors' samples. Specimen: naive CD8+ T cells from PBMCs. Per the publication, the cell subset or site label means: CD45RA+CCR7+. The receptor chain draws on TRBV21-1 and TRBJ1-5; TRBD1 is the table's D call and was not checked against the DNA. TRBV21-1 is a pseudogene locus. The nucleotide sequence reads TGTGCCAGCAGCAAGGAGGACAGGGGGGAGTATAGCAATCAGCCCCAGCATTTT. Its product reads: CASSKEDRGEYSNQPQHF.